The 9 T cell receptor beta chains presented below share a single source sample, sequenced in a study of cytomegalovirus exposure and HLA in healthy donors. 13 Jbeta primers and 60 Vbeta primers were used for the PCR. Some clones are missing from TCRdb's copy, which holds only in-frame ones; the method was immunoSEQ multiplex PCR. Of around 100,000 clones detected, under 85% appear once; the ten largest clones hold over 3.5%. Sample: PBMCs. The receptors originated from a man in his forties in good health and CMV-seronegative.

The rearrangement links TRBV10-3 to TRBJ2-3; a weak D match, TRBD2 (6 bases). Trimming pared 2 bases from V and 9 bases from J, leaving 12 bases between. CDR3 length: 13 amino acids. CDR1 and CDR2 (germline): ENHRY, SYGVKD. CDR3 DNA: TGTGCCATCAGTGAGGCGGGGTTTGAAACGCAGTATTTT. Translation gives CAISEAGFETQYF.

The J gene is TRBJ1-5, the V gene TRBV6-1; D perhaps matches TRBD1 (6 bases). Germline V gene lookup returns CDR1 MNHNS and CDR2 SASEGT. The CDR3 extends over 15 amino acids. Trimming took 6 bases from V and 2 from J, leaving 14 bases between them. The CDR3 loop reads CASSSSTGGNQPQHF. The CDR3 DNA reads TGTGCCAGCAGCTCTTCGACAGGCGGCAATCAGCCCCAGCATTTT.

The rearrangement joins TRBV6-6 to TRBJ1-2; 7 positions agree with TRBD1. The length of the CDR3 is 15 residues. CDR1 and CDR2 (germline): MNHNY, SVGAGI (reference sequence). Unmatched junction bases numbered 13, after V lost 6 bases and J lost 6 bases. The CDR3 DNA sequence: TGTGCCAGCAGATCCCACTTACAGGGGATGCATGGCTACACCTTC. The encoded protein is CASRSHLQGMHGYTF.

The gene calls are TRBV4-2 and TRBJ2-7; D uncertain. The CDR3 spans 15 residues. The V gene lost 2 bases and the J gene lost 2 bases, with 13 bases spanning the gap. CDR1 is LGHNA and CDR2 is YNFKEQ in the germline V gene. DNA for the CDR3: TGTGCCAGCAGCCAAACCCCAGATACTACCTACGAGCAGTACTTC. Translation gives CASSQTPDTTYEQYF.

The V call is TRBV12-5, the J call TRBJ2-3, with no clear D. Germline CDR1 LGHNT, CDR2 FRNRAP. Deletions cut 8 bases from V and 0 bases from J, with 6 bases between. This CDR3 is 12 amino acids long. The CDR3 is CASSTSTDTQYF. The CDR3 region has the DNA TGTGCTAGTAGCACTAGCACAGATACGCAGTATTTT.

This chain joins TRBV11-2 and TRBJ2-5; TRBD2 is a possible D gene (5 bases). This CDR3 is 15 amino acids long. Germline CDR1 reads SGHAT; CDR2 reads FQNNGV. Trimming cost V 1 base and J 3 bases, with 12 bases left between them. CDR3 sequence reads: CASSLGATEEETQYF. CDR3 coding DNA: TGTGCCAGCAGCTTAGGGGCCACGGAGGAAGAGACCCAGTACTTC.

This clone was seen more than once but under ten times. CDR3: CSVEGGFGQGFNINYNEQFF. The CDR3 coding sequence is TGCAGCGTTGAAGGAGGATTCGGTCAGGGATTTAACATCAACTACAATGAGCAGTTCTTC. The rearrangement links TRBV29-1 to TRBJ2-1; D is perhaps TRBD1 (5 bases). The V end lost 1 base, the J end lost 3 bases, and 28 bases lay between the germline ends. The CDR3 runs 20 residues. Germline lookup yields CDR1 SQVTM and CDR2 ANQGSEA.

The chain joins TRBV6-1 to TRBJ2-5, with D tentatively TRBD1 (6 bases). With 4 bases removed from V and 0 bases from J, the gap between germline ends came to 15 bases. The CDR3 runs to 16 residues. Germline-derived CDR1 and CDR2 are MNHNS and SASEGT. CDR3 nucleotides: TGTGCCAGCAGTGGCTCGGGCAGGGGCCACCAAGAGACCCAGTACTTC. As protein: CASSGSGRGHQETQYF.

The chain combines TRBV7-2 with TRBJ2-1, with 8 nucleotides matching TRBD1. The CDR3 runs to 15 residues. Trimming took 5 bases from V and 5 from J; bases not matched to a gene: 8. From germline, CDR1 is SGHTA and CDR2 FQGNSA. CDR3 nucleotides: TGTGCCAGCAGCCCGCGACAGGGGAGGAACAATGAGCAGTTCTTC. Translating it yields CASSPRQGRNNEQFF.